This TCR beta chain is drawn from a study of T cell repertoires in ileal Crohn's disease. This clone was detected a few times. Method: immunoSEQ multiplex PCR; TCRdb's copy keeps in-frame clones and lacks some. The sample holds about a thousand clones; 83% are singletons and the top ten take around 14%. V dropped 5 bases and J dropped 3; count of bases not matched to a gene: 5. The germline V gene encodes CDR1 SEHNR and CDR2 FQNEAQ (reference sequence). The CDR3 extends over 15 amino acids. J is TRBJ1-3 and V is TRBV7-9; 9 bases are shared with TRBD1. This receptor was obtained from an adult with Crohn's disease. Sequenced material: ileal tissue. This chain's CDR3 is CASSGTGLLGNTIYF. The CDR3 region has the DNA TGTGCCAGCAGCGGGACAGGGTTACTTGGAAACACCATATATTTT.